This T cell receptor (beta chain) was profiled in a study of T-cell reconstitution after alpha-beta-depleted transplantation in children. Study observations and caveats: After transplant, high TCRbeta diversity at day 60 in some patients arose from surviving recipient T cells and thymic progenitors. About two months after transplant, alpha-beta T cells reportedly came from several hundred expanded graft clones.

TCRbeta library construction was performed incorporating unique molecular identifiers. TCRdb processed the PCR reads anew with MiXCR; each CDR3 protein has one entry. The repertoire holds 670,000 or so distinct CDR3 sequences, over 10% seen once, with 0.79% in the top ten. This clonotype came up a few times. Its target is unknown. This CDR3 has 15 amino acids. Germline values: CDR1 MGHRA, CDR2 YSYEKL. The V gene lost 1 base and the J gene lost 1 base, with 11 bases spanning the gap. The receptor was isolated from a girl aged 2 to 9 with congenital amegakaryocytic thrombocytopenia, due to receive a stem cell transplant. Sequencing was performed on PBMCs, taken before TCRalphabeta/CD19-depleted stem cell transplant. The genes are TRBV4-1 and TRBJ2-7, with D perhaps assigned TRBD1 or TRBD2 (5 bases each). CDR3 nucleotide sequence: TGCGCCAGCAGCCAAGTTGGGGGTGAGTCCTACGAGCAGTACTTC. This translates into CASSQVGGESYEQYF.